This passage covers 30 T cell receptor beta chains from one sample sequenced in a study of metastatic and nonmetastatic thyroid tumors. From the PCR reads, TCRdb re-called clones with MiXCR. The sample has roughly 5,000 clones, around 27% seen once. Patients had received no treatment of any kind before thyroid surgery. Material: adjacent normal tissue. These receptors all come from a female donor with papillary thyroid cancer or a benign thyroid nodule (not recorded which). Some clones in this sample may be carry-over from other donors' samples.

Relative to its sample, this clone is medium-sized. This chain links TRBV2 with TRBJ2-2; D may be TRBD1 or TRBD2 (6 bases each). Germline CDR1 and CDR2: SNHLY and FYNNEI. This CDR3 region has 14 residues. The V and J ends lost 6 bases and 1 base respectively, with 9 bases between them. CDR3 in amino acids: CASSEGGNTGELFF. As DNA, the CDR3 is TGTGCCAGCAGCGAGGGGGGGAACACCGGGGAGCTGTTTTTT.

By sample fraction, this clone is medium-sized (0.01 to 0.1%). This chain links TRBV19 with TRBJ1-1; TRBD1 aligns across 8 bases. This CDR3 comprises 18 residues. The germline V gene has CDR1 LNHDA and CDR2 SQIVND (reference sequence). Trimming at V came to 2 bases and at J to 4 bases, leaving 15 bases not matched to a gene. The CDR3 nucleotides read TGTGCCAGTAGTATATTGATAGGGACAGGTAACGGGGTCACTGAAGCTTTCTTT. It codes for CASSILIGTGNGVTEAFF.

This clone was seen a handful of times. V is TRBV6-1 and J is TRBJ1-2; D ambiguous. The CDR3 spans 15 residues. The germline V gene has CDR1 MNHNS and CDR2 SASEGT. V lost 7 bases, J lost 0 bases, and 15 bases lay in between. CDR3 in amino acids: CASTTHSLANYGYTF. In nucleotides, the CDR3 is TGTGCCAGCACAACTCACAGTCTAGCTAACTATGGCTACACCTTC.

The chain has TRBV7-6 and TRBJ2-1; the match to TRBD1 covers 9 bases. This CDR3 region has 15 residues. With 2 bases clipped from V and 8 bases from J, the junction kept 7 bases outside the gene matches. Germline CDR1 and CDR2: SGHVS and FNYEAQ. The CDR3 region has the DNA TGTGCCAGCAGCTTAACCGGGACAGGGTTGGATGAGCAGTTCTTC. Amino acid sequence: CASSLTGTGLDEQFF.

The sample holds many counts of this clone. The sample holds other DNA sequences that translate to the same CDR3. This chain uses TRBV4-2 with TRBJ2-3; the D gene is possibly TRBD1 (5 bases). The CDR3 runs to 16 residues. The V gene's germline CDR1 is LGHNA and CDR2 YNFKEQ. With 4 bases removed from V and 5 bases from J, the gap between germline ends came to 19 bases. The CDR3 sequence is CASSRGPPRRQDTQYF. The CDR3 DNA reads TGTGCCAGCAGCCGGGGCCCTCCCCGGCGGCAAGATACGCAGTATTTT.

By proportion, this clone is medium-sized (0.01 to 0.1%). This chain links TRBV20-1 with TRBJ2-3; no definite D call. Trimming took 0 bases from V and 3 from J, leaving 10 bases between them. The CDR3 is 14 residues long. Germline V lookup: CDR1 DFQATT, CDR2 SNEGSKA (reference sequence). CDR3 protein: CSARDQVITDTQYF. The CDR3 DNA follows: TGCAGTGCTAGAGATCAGGTCATAACAGATACGCAGTATTTT.

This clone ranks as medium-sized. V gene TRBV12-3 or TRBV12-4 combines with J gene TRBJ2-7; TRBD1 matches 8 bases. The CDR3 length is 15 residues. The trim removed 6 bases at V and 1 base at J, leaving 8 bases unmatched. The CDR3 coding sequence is TGTGCCAGCAGACAGGGACAGGCACCTTCCTACGAGCAGTACTTC. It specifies CASRQGQAPSYEQYF.

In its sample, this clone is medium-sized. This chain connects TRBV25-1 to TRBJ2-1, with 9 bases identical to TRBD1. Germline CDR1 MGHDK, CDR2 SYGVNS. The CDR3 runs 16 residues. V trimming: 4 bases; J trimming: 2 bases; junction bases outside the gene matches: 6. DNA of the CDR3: TGTGCCAGCAGTGCCGCAACAGGGGGCCCCTACAATGAGCAGTTCTTC. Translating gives CASSAATGGPYNEQFF.

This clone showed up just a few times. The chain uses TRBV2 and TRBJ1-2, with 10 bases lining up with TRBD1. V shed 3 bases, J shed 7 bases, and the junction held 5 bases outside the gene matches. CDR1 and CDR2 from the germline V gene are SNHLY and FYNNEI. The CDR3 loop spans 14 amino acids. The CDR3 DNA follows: TGTGCCAGCAGTGACCGGAGACAGGGGGCTGGCTACACCTTC. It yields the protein CASSDRRQGAGYTF.

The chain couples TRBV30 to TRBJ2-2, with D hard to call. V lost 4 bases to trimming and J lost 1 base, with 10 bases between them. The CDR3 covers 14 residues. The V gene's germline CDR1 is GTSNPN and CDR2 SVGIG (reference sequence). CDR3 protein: CAWTRLRNTGELFF. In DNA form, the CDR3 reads TGTGCCTGGACCCGATTGAGGAACACCGGGGAGCTGTTTTTT. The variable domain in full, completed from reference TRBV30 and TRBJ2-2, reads SQTIHQWPATLVQPVGSPLSLECTVEGTSNPNLYWYRQAAGRGLQLLFYSVGIGQISSEVPQNLSASRPQDRQFILSSKKLLLSDSGFYLCAWTRLRNTGELFFGEGSRLTVL.

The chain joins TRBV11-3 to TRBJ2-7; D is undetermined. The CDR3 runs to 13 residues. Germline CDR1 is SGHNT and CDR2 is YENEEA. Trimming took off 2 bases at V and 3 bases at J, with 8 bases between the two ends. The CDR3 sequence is CASSLSMGYEQYF. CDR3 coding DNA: TGTGCCAGCAGCTTAAGTATGGGCTACGAGCAGTACTTC.

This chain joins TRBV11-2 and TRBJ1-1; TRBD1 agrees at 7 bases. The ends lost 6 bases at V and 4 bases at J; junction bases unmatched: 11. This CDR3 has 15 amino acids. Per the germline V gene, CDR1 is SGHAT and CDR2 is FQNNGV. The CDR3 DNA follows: TGTGCCAGCAGTAGAACTCAGGGGGTGCCCACTGAAGCTTTCTTT. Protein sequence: CASSRTQGVPTEAFF.

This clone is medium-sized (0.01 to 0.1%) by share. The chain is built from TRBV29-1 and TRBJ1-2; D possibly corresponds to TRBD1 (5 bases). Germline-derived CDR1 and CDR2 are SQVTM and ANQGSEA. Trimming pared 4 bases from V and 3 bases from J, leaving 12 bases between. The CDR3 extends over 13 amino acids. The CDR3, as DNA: TGCAGCGTTGTAAGCAGGGTCGACTATGGCTACACCTTC. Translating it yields CSVVSRVDYGYTF.

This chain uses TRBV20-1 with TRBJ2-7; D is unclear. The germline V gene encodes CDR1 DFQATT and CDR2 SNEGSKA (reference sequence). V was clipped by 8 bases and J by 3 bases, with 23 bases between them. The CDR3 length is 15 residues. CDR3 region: CSTRLRNFTCYEQYF. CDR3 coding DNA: TGCAGTACCCGTTTACGAAACTTTACGTGCTACGAGCAGTACTTC.

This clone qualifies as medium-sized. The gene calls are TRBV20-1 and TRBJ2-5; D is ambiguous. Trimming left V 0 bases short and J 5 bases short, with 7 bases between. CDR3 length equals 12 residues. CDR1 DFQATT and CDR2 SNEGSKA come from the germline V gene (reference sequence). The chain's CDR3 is CSARELVETQYF. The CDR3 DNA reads TGCAGTGCTAGAGAACTCGTCGAGACCCAGTACTTC.

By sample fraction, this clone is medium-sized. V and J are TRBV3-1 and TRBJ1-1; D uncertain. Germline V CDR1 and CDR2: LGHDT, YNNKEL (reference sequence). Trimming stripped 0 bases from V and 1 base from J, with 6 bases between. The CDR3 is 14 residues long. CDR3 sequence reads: CASSQDGRNTEAFF. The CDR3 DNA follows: TGTGCCAGCAGCCAAGATGGCCGGAACACTGAAGCTTTCTTT.

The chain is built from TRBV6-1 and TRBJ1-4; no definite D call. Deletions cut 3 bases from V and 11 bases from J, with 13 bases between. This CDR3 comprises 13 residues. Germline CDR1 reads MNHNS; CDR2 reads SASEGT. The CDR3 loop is CASSDSQKTKLFF. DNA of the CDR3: TGTGCCAGCAGTGACTCCCAGAAAACCAAACTGTTTTTT.

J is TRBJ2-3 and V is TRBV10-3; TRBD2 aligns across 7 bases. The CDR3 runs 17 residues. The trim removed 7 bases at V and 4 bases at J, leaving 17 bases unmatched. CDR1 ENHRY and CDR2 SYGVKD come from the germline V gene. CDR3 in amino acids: CAIKGTTGRSGADTQYF. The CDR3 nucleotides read TGTGCCATCAAGGGGACTACTGGGAGGTCGGGGGCAGATACGCAGTATTTT.

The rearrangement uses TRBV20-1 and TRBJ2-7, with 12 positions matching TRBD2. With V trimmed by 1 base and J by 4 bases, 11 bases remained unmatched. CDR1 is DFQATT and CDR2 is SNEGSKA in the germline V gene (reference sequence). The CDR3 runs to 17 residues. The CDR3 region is CSARAQLAGGTQYEQYF. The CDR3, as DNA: TGCAGTGCTAGAGCCCAACTAGCGGGAGGCACCCAATACGAGCAGTACTTC.

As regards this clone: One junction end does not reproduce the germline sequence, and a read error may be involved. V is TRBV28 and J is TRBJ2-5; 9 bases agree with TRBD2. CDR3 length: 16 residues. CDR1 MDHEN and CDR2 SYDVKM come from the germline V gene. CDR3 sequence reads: CASGARTGGRAETQYF. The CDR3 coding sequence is TGTGCCTCCGGGGCTAGGACTGGCGGGAGGGCGGAGACACAGTACTTC.

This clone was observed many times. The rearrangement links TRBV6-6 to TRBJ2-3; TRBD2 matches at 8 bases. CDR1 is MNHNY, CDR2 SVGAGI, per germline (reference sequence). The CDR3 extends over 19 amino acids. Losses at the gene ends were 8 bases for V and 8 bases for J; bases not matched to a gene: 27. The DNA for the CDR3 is TGTGCCAGCCGACGTGGGGGGGCAGGGAGCGGGAGAGGAGGGGGTACGCAGTATTTT. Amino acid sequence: CASRRGGAGSGRGGGTQYF.

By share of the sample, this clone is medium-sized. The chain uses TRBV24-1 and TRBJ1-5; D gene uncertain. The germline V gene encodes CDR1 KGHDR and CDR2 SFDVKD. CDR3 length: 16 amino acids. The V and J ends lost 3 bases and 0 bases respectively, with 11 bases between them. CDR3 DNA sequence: TGTGCCACCAGTGATGTGCGCGACGATAGCAATCAGCCCCAGCATTTT. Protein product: CATSDVRDDSNQPQHF.

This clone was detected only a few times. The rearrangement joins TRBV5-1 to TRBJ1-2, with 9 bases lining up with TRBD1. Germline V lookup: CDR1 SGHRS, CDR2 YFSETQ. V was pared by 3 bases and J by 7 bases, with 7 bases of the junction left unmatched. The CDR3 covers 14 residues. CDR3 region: CASSSGQGLGGYTF. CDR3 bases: TGCGCCAGCAGCTCGGGACAGGGTTTAGGTGGCTACACCTTC.

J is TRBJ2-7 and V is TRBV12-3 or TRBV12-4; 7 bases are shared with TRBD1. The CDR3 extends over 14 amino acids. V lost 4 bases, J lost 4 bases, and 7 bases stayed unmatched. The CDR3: CASSYRGREYEQYF. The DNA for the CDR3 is TGTGCCAGCAGTTACAGGGGACGGGAATACGAGCAGTACTTC.

This chain's CDR3 is CSAMVTGVDCYTF. The CDR3 coding sequence is TGCAGTGCTATGGTGACAGGGGTGGATTGCTACACCTTC. The genes are TRBV20-1 and TRBJ1-2, with 8 nucleotides matching TRBD1. V lost 4 bases and J lost 9; bases outside the gene matches: 10. CDR1 and CDR2 (germline): DFQATT, SNEGSKA (reference sequence). The CDR3 loop spans 13 amino acids.

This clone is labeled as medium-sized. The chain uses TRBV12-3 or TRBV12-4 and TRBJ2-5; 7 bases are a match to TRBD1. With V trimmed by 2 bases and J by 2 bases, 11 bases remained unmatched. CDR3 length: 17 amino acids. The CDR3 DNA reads TGTGCCAGCAGTTTATCACGGGCAGGGGGACGACAAGAGACCCAGTACTTC. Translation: CASSLSRAGGRQETQYF.

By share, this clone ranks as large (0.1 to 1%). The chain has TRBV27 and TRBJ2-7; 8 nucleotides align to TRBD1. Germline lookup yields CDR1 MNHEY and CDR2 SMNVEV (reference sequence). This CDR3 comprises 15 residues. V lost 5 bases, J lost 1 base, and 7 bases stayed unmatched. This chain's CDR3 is CASSVDRGTSYEQYF. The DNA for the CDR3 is TGTGCCAGCAGTGTTGACAGGGGTACTTCCTACGAGCAGTACTTC.

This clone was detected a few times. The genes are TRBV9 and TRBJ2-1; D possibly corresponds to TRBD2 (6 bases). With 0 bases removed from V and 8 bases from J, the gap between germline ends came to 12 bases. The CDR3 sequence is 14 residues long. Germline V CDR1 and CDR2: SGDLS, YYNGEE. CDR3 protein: CASSVESPGDEQFF. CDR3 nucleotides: TGTGCCAGCAGCGTAGAATCTCCGGGGGATGAGCAGTTCTTC.

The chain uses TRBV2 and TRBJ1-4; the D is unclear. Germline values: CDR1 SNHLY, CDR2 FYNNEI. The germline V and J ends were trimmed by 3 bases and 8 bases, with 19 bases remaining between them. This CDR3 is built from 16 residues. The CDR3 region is CASSELGRARGEKLFF. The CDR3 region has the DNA TGTGCCAGCAGTGAGCTTGGGCGAGCCCGTGGCGAAAAACTGTTTTTT.

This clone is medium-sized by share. CDR3 sequence: CASSLALAWTGELFF. The CDR3 DNA reads as TGTGCCAGCAGCTTGGCCCTAGCCTGGACCGGGGAGCTGTTTTTT. The chain joins TRBV5-6 to TRBJ2-2, with D maybe TRBD2 (5 bases). Germline CDR1 SGHDT, CDR2 YYEEEE. Trimming cost V 0 bases and J 5 bases, with 11 bases left between them. The CDR3 consists of 15 residues.